This T cell receptor beta chain comes out of a study of Graves' ophthalmopathy and Graves' hyperthyroidism. Study conclusions and caveats: Also, most clonotypes expanded in the thyroid above 0.001 frequency appeared in blood. A roughly 76% specificity and 85% to 90% sensitivity were achieved by a 13-signature model that separated ophthalmopathy from stable hyperthyroidism.

The TCR beta CDR3 regions underwent amplification from RNA transcripts. Scientists carried out first-round RT-PCR using HTBI primers and then a second-round multiplex PCR. Each CDR3 protein gets one entry after TCRdb re-called the multiplex PCR reads with MiXCR. Counted here are 500,000 to 600,000 distinct CDR3 sequences, under 45% occurring once; the ten biggest clones make up roughly 4.5%. This clonotype was seen many times. Its antigen is as yet unknown. V was pared by 6 bases and J by 7 bases, with 21 bases between. In germline, CDR1 is MNHEY, CDR2 SVGAGI. The CDR3 has 15 amino acids. This receptor was identified in an adult man with Graves' hyperthyroidism. The specimen was peripheral blood or thyroid tissue (not recorded which). The chain combines TRBV6-5 with TRBJ1-1; no definite D call. CDR3 sequence (DNA): TGTGCCAGCAGGGCTTCCTCGGCGGACGGAATTGAAGCTTTCTTT. Translation gives CASRASSADGIEAFF.